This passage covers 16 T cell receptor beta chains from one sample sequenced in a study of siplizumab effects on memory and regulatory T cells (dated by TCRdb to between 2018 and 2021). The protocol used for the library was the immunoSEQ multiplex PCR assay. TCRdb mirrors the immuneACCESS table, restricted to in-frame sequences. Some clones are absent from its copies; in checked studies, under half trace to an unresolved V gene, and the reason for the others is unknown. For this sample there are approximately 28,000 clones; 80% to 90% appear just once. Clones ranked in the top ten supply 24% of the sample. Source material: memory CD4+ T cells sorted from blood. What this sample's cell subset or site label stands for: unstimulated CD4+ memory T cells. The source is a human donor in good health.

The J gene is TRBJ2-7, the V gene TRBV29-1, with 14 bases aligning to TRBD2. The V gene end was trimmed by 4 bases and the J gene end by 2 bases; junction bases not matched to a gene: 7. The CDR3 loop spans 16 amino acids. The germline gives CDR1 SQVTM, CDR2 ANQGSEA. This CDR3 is CSVGGTSGRPPYEQYF. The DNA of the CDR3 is TGCAGCGTTGGAGGGACTAGCGGGAGACCCCCCTACGAGCAGTACTTC.

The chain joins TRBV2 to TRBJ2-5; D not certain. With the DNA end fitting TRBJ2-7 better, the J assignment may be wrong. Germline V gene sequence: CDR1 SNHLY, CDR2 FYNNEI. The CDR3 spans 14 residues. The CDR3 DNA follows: TGTGCCAGCAGTGAAGGTAGCAGGACCTACGAGCAGTACTTC. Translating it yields CASSEGSRTYEQYF.

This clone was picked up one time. The CDR3 sequence: CASSMDSDSPLHF. As DNA, the CDR3 is TGTGCCAGTAGTATGGACAGTGATTCACCCCTCCACTTT. The J gene is TRBJ1-6, the V gene TRBV19, with D perhaps TRBD1 (6 bases). V dropped 3 bases and J dropped 8 bases, with 8 bases sitting between them. Germline CDR1 LNHDA, CDR2 SQIVND (reference sequence). CDR3 length: 13 residues.

The CDR3 reads CASSTGITYEQYF. The CDR3 coding sequence is TGTGCCAGTAGTACCGGGATAACCTACGAGCAGTACTTC. The chain couples TRBV19 to TRBJ2-7; weak D call: TRBD2 (5 bases). V was clipped by 4 bases and J by 2 bases, with 9 bases between them. Germline V gives CDR1 LNHDA, CDR2 SQIVND (reference sequence). The CDR3 spans 13 residues.

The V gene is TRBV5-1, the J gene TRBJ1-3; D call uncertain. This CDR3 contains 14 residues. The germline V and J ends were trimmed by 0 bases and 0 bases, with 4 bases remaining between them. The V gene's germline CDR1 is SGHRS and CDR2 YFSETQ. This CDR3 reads CASSLVGSGNTIYF. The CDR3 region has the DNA TGCGCCAGCAGCTTGGTGGGCTCTGGAAACACCATATATTTT. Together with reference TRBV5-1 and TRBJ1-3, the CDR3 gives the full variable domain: KAGVTQTPRYLIKTRGQQVTLSCSPISGHRSVSWYQQTPGQGLQFLFEYFSETQRNKGNFPGRFSGRQFSNSRSEMNVSTLELGDSALYLCASSLVGSGNTIYFGEGSWLTVV.

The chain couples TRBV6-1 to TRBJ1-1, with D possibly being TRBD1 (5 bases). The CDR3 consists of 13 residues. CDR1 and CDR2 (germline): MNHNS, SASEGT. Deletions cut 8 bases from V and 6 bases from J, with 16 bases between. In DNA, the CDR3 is TGTGCCAGCCAGTTTCAGGGTATCGCTGAAGCTTTCTTT. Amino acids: CASQFQGIAEAFF.

The CDR3 DNA follows: TGTGCCAGCAGCTCGTTACGAGGGCAGTACTTC. It specifies CASSSLRGQYF. The chain links TRBV11-2 to TRBJ2-7; D ambiguous. The CDR3 is made up of 11 amino acids. Trimming shortened V by 4 bases and J by 9 bases, and 10 bases separated the two germline ends. Germline V gives CDR1 SGHAT, CDR2 FQNNGV.

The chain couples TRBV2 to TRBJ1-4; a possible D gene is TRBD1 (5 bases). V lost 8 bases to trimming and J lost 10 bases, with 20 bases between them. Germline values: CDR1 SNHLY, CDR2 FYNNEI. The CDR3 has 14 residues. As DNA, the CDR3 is TGTGCCAGCCTAAAAGGGGAGGTAGGAGGAAAACTGTTTTTT. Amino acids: CASLKGEVGGKLFF.

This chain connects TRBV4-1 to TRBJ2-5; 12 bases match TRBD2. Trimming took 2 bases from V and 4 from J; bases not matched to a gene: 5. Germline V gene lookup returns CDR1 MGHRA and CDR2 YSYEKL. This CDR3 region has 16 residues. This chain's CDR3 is CASSQLGLAGLETQYF. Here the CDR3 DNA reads TGCGCCAGCAGCCAACTGGGACTAGCGGGTCTAGAGACCCAGTACTTC.

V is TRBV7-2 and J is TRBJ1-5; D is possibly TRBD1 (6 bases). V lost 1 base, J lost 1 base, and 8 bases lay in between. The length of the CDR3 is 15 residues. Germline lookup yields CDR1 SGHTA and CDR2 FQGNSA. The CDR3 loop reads CASSLGRGSNQPQHF. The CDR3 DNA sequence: TGTGCCAGCAGCTTAGGCAGGGGAAGCAATCAGCCCCAGCATTTT. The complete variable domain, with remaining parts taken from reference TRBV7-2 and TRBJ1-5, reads GAGVSQSPSNKVTEKGKDVELRCDPISGHTALYWYRQSLGQGLEFLIYFQGNSAPDKSGLPSDRFSAERTGGSVSTLTIQRTQQEDSAVYLCASSLGRGSNQPQHFGDGTRLSIL.

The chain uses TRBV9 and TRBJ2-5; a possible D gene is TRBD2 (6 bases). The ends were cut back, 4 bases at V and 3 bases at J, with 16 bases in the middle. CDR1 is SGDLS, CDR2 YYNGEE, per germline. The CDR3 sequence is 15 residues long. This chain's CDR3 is CASSPHMAGKETQYF. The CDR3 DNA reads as TGTGCCAGCAGCCCCCATATGGCGGGAAAAGAGACCCAGTACTTC.

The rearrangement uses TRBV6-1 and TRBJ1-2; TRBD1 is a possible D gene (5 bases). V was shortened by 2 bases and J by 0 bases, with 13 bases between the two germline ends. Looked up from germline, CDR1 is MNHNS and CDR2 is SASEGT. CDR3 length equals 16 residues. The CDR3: CASSERVRGSNYGYTF. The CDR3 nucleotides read TGTGCCAGCAGTGAACGCGTGAGGGGCTCTAACTATGGCTACACCTTC.

In DNA, the CDR3 is TGTGCCAGCAGCTCAGTGGGGAATAGCAATCAGCCCCAGCATTTT. As protein: CASSSVGNSNQPQHF. The chain has TRBV7-2 and TRBJ1-5; D gene uncertain. Trimming cost V 4 bases and J 0 bases, with 10 bases left between them. CDR1 and CDR2 (germline): SGHTA, FQGNSA. The CDR3 loop spans 15 amino acids.

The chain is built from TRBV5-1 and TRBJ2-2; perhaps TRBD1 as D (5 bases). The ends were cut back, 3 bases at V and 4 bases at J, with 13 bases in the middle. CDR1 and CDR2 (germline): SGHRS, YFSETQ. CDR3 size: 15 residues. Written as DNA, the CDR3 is TGCGCCAGCAGCTCCCTACAGGCATTCACCGGGGAGCTGTTTTTT. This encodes CASSSLQAFTGELFF.

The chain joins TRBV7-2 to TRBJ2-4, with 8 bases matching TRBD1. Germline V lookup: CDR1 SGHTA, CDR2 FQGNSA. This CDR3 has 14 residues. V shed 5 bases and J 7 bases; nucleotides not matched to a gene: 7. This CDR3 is CASSGRQGMNIQYF. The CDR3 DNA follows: TGTGCCAGCAGCGGGCGACAGGGGATGAACATTCAGTACTTC.

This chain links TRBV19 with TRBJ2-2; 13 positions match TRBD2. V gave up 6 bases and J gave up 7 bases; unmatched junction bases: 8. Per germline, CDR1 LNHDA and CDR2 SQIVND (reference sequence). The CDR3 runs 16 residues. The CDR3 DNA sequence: TGTGCCAGTAGGATACTAGCGGGAGGGCGAAACGGGGAGCTGTTTTTT. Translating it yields CASRILAGGRNGELFF.